The 14 T cell receptor beta chains in this list originate from one sample, sequenced in a study of T cells in Graves' hyperthyroidism and ophthalmopathy. There were TCR beta CDR3 regions amplified from RNA transcripts. First-round RT-PCR of the TCR CDR3 relied on the HTBI primer set. TCRdb ran MiXCR on the multiplex PCR reads and lists one entry per CDR3 protein. The sample yields a few hundred thousand distinct CDR3 sequences, roughly 15% seen once. The sample was blood. All receptors come from a woman between 18 and 30 years old with Graves' hyperthyroidism.

This clonotype was seen many times. The rearrangement links TRBV5-1 to TRBJ2-3; tentatively, D is TRBD1 (5 bases). Germline CDR1 is SGHRS and CDR2 is YFSETQ. The CDR3 extends over 15 amino acids. Trimming stripped 4 bases from V and 2 bases from J, with 14 bases between. CDR3 loop: CASSTRGWDTDTQYF. CDR3 nucleotides: TGCGCCAGCAGCACAAGGGGTTGGGACACAGATACGCAGTATTTT.

The chain carries TRBV2 and TRBJ2-1; 10 bases match TRBD2. Losses at the gene ends were 6 bases for V and 6 bases for J; bases not matched to a gene: 11. The CDR3 contains 16 residues. CDR1 and CDR2 (germline): SNHLY, FYNNEI. CDR3 loop: CASRDLLAGSLNEQFF. The CDR3 DNA is TGTGCCAGCAGGGATTTACTAGCGGGAAGTCTCAATGAGCAGTTCTTC.

J is TRBJ1-1 and V is TRBV15; 8 bases map to TRBD1. CDR3 size: 16 residues. V shed 0 bases, J shed 1 base, and the junction held 4 bases outside the gene matches. Germline V gene lookup returns CDR1 LNHNV and CDR2 YYDKDF (reference sequence). This CDR3 reads CATSRDLTGANTEAFF. The CDR3 DNA is TGTGCCACCAGCAGAGATTTGACAGGGGCGAACACTGAAGCTTTCTTT.

Comments on this clonotype: Just one base apart from a much larger clone, this may be a read error. The chain combines TRBV11-2 with TRBJ2-4; D remains unclear. The CDR3 sequence is 13 residues long. Germline values: CDR1 SGHAT, CDR2 FQNNGV. The CDR3 coding sequence is TGTGCCAGCAGCTTAGAGCCTAAAAGCATTCAGTACTTC. Residues: CASSLEPKSIQYF.

The CDR3 nucleotides read TGTGCCAGCAGTAATGGGGGGGAAAGAAATGAGCAGTTCTTC. Translation: CASSNGGERNEQFF. This chain joins TRBV6-1 and TRBJ2-1; 7 bases line up with TRBD2. Germline CDR1 is MNHNS and CDR2 is SASEGT. J gave up 7 bases and V 5 bases, and 8 bases lay outside the gene matches. CDR3 length: 14 amino acids.

The rearrangement links TRBV5-1 to TRBJ2-7, with D maybe TRBD2 (6 bases). The CDR3 runs 15 residues. The ends were cut back, 0 bases at V and 4 bases at J, with 14 bases in the middle. The V gene's germline CDR1 is SGHRS and CDR2 YFSETQ. The CDR3: CASSLEGRRGYEQYF. The CDR3 DNA reads as TGCGCCAGCAGCTTGGAGGGGAGGCGTGGGTACGAGCAGTACTTC. The whole variable domain, filled in from reference TRBV5-1 and TRBJ2-7, reads KAGVTQTPRYLIKTRGQQVTLSCSPISGHRSVSWYQQTPGQGLQFLFEYFSETQRNKGNFPGRFSGRQFSNSRSEMNVSTLELGDSALYLCASSLEGRRGYEQYFGPGTRLTVT.

This clonotype was found many times. The chain links TRBV12-3 or TRBV12-4 to TRBJ1-2; TRBD1 is a possible D gene (5 bases). The CDR3 extends over 17 amino acids. V was shortened by 3 bases and J by 3 bases, with 20 bases between the two germline ends. This CDR3 reads CASSLVLGPPMDYGYTF. The CDR3 DNA reads TGTGCCAGCAGTTTGGTCTTGGGGCCCCCAATGGACTATGGCTACACCTTC.

This clonotype was counted only a few times. V and J are TRBV10-3 and TRBJ1-1, with TRBD1 matching 11 bases. The germline V gene encodes CDR1 ENHRY and CDR2 SYGVKD. The CDR3 has 14 residues. The J segment lost 6 bases and the V segment lost 7 bases, leaving 7 bases of the junction unmatched. The CDR3 DNA sequence: TGTGCCATCAACCAGGACAGGGGGCAAGCTGAAGCTTTCTTT. Encoded protein: CAINQDRGQAEAFF.

This clonotype was found many times. This chain uses TRBV7-3 with TRBJ1-1, with a tentative D call TRBD1 (6 bases). The germline V and J ends were trimmed by 5 bases and 8 bases, with 15 bases remaining between them. The CDR3 has 13 residues. The V gene's germline CDR1 is SGHTA and CDR2 FQGTGA. The CDR3 sequence: CASSHLDRSEAFF. The CDR3 bases are TGTGCCAGCAGCCACCTGGACAGATCGGAAGCTTTCTTT.

This clonotype was counted only a few times. V is TRBV15 and J is TRBJ2-7; D is unresolved. CDR3 length equals 13 residues. Trimming removed 2 bases from V and 3 bases from J, with 8 bases in between. CDR1 and CDR2 from the germline V gene are LNHNV and YYDKDF (reference sequence). In DNA, the CDR3 is TGTGCCACCAGCAGACTCTTAGGCTACGAGCAGTACTTC. Its translation is CATSRLLGYEQYF.

This clonotype has a handful of counts. This chain uses TRBV6-1 with TRBJ2-7; 14 bases agree with TRBD2. Germline CDR1 reads MNHNS; CDR2 reads SASEGT. V dropped 5 bases and J dropped 8; count of bases not matched to a gene: 8. This CDR3 contains 15 residues. The CDR3 spells CASSFSGLAGDKQYF. For the CDR3, the DNA is TGTGCCAGCAGTTTTTCGGGACTAGCGGGAGACAAGCAGTACTTC.

This clonotype appeared many times. The chain has TRBV11-2 and TRBJ2-3; TRBD2 might be the D (6 bases). CDR1 is SGHAT, CDR2 FQNNGV, per germline. This CDR3 is 14 amino acids long. V was trimmed by 3 bases and J by 3 bases, leaving 10 bases between them. The DNA of the CDR3 is TGTGCCAGCAGCTTGGAGGGGAGTACAGATACGCAGTATTTT. Amino acid sequence: CASSLEGSTDTQYF.

This clonotype has ten or more counts. The chain couples TRBV4-3 to TRBJ2-7, with 9 bases that match TRBD1. Losses at the gene ends were 0 bases for V and 2 bases for J; bases not matched to a gene: 2. The CDR3 runs to 15 residues. The V gene's germline CDR1 is LGHNA and CDR2 YSLEER. The CDR3 loop is CASSQDGTGTYEQYF. The CDR3 DNA sequence: TGCGCCAGCAGCCAAGATGGGACAGGGACCTACGAGCAGTACTTC.

This clonotype was found many times. V usage is TRBV6-1 and J usage is TRBJ2-7, with D hard to call. From germline, CDR1 is MNHNS and CDR2 SASEGT. CDR3 length: 12 amino acids. V was trimmed by 3 bases and J by 6 bases, leaving 9 bases between them. The CDR3 reads CASSDPLLEQYF. CDR3 DNA sequence: TGTGCCAGCAGTGATCCCCTACTCGAGCAGTACTTC.